The sequence of this TCR beta chain was determined in a study of T cell responses to AZD1222 COVID-19 vaccine. As for this clone: What it recognizes is unknown.

Method: immunoSEQ multiplex PCR; TCRdb's copy keeps in-frame clones and lacks some. The sample holds over 150,000 clones, around nine tenths seen once. Broader study findings: Only a handful of AZD1222 recipients tested seropositive at baseline.

The source was peripheral blood, collected on day 0 of AZD1222 vaccination. The sequence derives from an adult in good health.

CDR3 loop: CASSYSPWEVTYEQYF. The CDR3, as DNA: TGTGCCAGCAGTTACTCCCCCTGGGAGGTCACCTACGAGCAGTACTTC. V gene TRBV6-2 or TRBV6-3 combines with J gene TRBJ2-7; D possibly corresponds to TRBD2 (6 bases). CDR1 and CDR2 (germline): MNHEY, SVGEGT. The CDR3 consists of 16 residues. V was clipped by 0 bases and J by 2 bases, with 14 bases between them.